This T cell receptor beta chain was identified in a study (dated by TCRdb to between 2015 and 2016). Regarding the complete study: The study examined whether tumor-infiltrating Tregs in breast cancer are drawn from blood Tregs or arise in situ by conversion from other CD4+ T cell subsets.

Full-length TCR variable regions were amplified by 5' RACE PCR with constant-region reverse primers, followed by semi-nested PCR with Nested Universal Primer A. The ReliaPrep RNA Cell Miniprep System was used to extract total RNA, which was then reverse transcribed into 5'RACE-ready cDNA with the SMARTer RACE 5'/3' Kit. Multiplex adaptors were used to barcode the full-length TCR alpha and beta libraries, which were then sequenced on an Illumina MiSeq. In the authors' own workflow: For each of nine subset-tissue groups, sequencing data from the five patients were pooled, and the groups were compared by unsupervised clustering of TCR gene usage. Repertoire similarity was calculated with the Morisita-Horn index, weighting shared sequences by their contribution to each repertoire. Through fastp at Q25 and MiXCR, TCRdb rebuilt clones from the public reads, retaining in-frame beta chains. All rows with the same CDR3 protein become a single entry with the most common DNA and genes. V and J calls and clone size were set by TCRdb, not the authors. Present in this sample are some 57,000 distinct CDR3 sequences, roughly a sixth of which were seen just once. Jointly, the top ten make up over 2% of the sample.

The Miltenyi Naive CD4+ T Cell Isolation kit was used to purify naive CD4+ T cells, and CD25 microbeads were used to remove Tregs. Tregs, naive and memory CD4+ T cells from tumor, blood and ipsilateral draining lymph nodes of a handful of breast cancer patients underwent full-length TCR alpha and beta sequencing. Ficoll density gradient centrifugation was used to isolate mononuclear cells from lymph nodes or from 50 ml of peripheral blood. Sorted cell populations were confirmed by FACS to exceed 90% purity. Points the paper makes about the study in general: The larger-cohort validation was restricted to a single TCR beta V-J rearrangement rather than whole repertoires. The greatest overlap of tumor-infiltrating Treg TCR alpha and beta sequences was observed with tumor naive CD4+ T cells, followed by blood naive CD4+ T cells. In terms of TCR gene usage, tumor memory CD4+ T cells clustered together with blood and lymph node memory CD4+ cells, as well as with lymph node naive CD4+ cells.

V and J lose 6 bases and 7 bases, and a span of 10 bases separates them. Reading the germline V gene (reference sequence) gives CDR1 DFQATT and CDR2 SNEGSKA. The CDR3 measures 12 amino acids from cysteine to phenylalanine. The CDR3 DNA has 36 bases and is translated from base 1. This clonotype was recorded at least ten times. What antigen it recognizes has not been identified. No base quality values were provided; no much bigger clone lies one nucleotide off. The specimen sequenced was naive CD4+ T cells sorted from blood. In light of the paper, this sample's cell subset or site label describes: naive CD4+ T cells, CD4+CD45RA+CD25-. The TCR sequence derives from a female donor with breast cancer. The chain links TRBV20-1 with TRBJ1-6; TRBD1 might be the D gene, on 5 matching bases. The encoded CDR3 is CSARRTNSPLHF. The bases read TGCAGTGCCAGACGGACAAATTCACCCCTCCACTTT.